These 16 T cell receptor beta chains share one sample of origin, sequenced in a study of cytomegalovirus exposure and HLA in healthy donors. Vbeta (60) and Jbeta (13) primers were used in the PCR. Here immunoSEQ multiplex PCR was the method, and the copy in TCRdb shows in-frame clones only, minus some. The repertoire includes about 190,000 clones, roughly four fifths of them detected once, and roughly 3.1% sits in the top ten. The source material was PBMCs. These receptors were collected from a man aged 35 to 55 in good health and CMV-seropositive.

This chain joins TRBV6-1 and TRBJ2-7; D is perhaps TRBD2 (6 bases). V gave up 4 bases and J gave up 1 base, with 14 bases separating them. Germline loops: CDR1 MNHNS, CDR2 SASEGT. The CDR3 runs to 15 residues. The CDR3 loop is CASSVGSGESYEQYF. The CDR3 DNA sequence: TGTGCCAGCAGTGTCGGTTCGGGGGAATCCTACGAGCAGTACTTC.

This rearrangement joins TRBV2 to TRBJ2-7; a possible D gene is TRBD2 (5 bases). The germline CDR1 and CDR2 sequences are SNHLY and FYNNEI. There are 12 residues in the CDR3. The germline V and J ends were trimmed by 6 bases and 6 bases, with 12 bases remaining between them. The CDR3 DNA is TGTGCCAGCAGAAGCAACGGGGTCGAGCAGTACTTC. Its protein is CASRSNGVEQYF. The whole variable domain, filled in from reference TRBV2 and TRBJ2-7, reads EPEVTQTPSHQVTQMGQEVILRCVPISNHLYFYWYRQILGQKVEFLVSFYNNEISEKSEIFDDQFSVERPDGSNFTLKIRSTKLEDSAMYFCASRSNGVEQYFGPGTRLTVT.

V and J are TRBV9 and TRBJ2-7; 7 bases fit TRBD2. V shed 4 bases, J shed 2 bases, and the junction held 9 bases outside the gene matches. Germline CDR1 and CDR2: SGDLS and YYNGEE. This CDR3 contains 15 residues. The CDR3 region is CASSPSSGQTYEQYF. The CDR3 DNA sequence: TGTGCCAGCAGCCCTAGTAGCGGGCAAACCTACGAGCAGTACTTC.

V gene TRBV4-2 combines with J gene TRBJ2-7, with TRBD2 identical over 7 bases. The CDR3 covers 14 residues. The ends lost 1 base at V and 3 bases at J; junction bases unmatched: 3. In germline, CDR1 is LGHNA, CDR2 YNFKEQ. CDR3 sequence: CASSQGLADYEQYF. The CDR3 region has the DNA TGTGCCAGCAGCCAAGGGCTAGCGGACTACGAGCAGTACTTC.

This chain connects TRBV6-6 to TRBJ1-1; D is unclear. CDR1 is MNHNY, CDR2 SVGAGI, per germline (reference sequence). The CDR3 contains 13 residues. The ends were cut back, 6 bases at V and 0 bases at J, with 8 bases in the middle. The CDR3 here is CASRGTLNTEAFF. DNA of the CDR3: TGTGCCAGCAGGGGCACCCTGAACACTGAAGCTTTCTTT.

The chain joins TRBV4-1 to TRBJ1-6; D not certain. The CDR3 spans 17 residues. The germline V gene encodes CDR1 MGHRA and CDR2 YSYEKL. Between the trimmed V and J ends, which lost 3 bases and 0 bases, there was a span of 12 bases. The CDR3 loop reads CASSQGDSSSYNSPLHF. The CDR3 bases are TGCGCCAGCAGCCAGGGAGACTCGAGCTCCTATAATTCACCCCTCCACTTT.

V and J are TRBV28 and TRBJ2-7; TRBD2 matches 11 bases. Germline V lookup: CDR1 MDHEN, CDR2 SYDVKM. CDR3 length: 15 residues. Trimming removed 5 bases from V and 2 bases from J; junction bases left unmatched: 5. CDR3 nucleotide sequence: TGTGCCAGCAGTCCCTTAGCGGGAGGGACCTACGAGCAGTACTTC. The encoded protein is CASSPLAGGTYEQYF.

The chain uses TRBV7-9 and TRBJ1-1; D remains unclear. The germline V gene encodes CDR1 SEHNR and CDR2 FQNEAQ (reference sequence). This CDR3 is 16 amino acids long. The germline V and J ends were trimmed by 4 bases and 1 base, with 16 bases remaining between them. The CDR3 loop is CASSSYSGGENTEAFF. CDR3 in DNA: TGTGCCAGCAGCTCCTACAGCGGCGGGGAGAACACTGAAGCTTTCTTT.

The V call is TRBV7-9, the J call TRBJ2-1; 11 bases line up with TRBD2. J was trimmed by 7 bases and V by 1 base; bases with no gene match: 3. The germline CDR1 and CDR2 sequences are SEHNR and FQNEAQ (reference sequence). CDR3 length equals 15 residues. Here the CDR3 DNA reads TGTGCCAGCAGCTTAGGAGGACTAGCGGGTAATGAGCAGTTCTTC. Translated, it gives CASSLGGLAGNEQFF.

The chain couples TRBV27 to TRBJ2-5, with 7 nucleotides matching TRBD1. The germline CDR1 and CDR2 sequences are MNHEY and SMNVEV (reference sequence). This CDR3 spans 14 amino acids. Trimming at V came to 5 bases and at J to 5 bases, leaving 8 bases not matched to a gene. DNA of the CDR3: TGTGCCAGCAGTGAGGGACAGAGAGGGGAGACCCAGTACTTC. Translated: CASSEGQRGETQYF.

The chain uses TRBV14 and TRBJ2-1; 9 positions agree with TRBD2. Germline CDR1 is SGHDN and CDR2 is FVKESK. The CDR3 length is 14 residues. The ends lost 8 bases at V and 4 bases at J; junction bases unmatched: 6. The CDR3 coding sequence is TGTGCCAGCGGCCGGCTAGCGGGATACAATGAGCAGTTCTTC. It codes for CASGRLAGYNEQFF.

CDR3 protein: CASSRRDSEETQYF. CDR3 sequence (DNA): TGTGCCAGCAGCCGAAGGGACAGTGAAGAGACCCAGTACTTC. The chain links TRBV7-9 to TRBJ2-5; 7 bases match TRBD1. Germline loops: CDR1 SEHNR, CDR2 FQNEAQ (reference sequence). V lost 5 bases, J lost 3 bases, and 6 bases stayed unmatched. The CDR3 sequence is 14 residues long.

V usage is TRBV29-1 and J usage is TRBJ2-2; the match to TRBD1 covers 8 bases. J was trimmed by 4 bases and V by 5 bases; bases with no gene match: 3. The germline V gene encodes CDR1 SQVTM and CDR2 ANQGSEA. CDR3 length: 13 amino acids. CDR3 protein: CSVNRGATGELFF. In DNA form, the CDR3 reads TGCAGCGTTAACAGGGGGGCCACCGGGGAGCTGTTTTTT.

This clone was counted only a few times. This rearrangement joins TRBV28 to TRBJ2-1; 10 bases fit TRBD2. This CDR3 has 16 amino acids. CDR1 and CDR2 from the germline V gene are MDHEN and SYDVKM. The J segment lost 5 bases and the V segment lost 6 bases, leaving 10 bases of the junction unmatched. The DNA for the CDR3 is TGTGCCAGCAGGCTTCGTCCTAGCGGGAGTAACAATGAGCAGTTCTTC. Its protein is CASRLRPSGSNNEQFF.

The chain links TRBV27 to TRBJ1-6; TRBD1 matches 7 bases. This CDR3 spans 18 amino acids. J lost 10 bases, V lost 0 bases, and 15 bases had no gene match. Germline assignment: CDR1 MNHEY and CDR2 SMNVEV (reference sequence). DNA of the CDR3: TGTGCCAGCAGTTTATCGAGCGACCGTCGACAGGGCAAATCACCCCTCCACTTT. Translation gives CASSLSSDRRQGKSPLHF.

CDR3 coding DNA: TGTGCCAGCAGTTTATTTACAGGATACTACGAGCAGTACTTC. It translates to CASSLFTGYYEQYF. The rearrangement links TRBV27 to TRBJ2-7; tentatively, D is TRBD1 (5 bases). V dropped 1 base and J dropped 3 bases, with 10 bases sitting between them. CDR1 is MNHEY and CDR2 is SMNVEV in the germline V gene (reference sequence). The length of the CDR3 is 14 residues.